These T cell receptor beta chains were read from a single sample in a study of cytomegalovirus exposure and HLA in healthy donors. The table came from immunoSEQ multiplex PCR; TCRdb's copy has only in-frame clones and leaves some out. The sample holds roughly 84,000 clones; 70% to 85% are singletons and the top ten take roughly 13%. Material: PBMCs. The receptors here all came from a human donor in good health. Each CDR3 is given without its conserved first and last residue. Each record gives: CDR3 length, V gene, J gene, D gene, CDR3 protein. The D gene is left open where the match is weak.

14,TRBV7-9,TRBJ2-7,.,ASSLYGGQSSYEQY
14,TRBV5-1,TRBJ1-3,TRBD1,ASSSRQGRSGNTIY
13,TRBV19,TRBJ1-6,TRBD1,ASSPPGQGSSPLH
10,TRBV16,TRBJ2-7,.,ASSLTGYEQY
14,TRBV5-6,TRBJ2-5,TRBD2,ASSLRTSGRQETQY
10,TRBV30,TRBJ1-1,.,AWTRGYTEAF
12,TRBV25-1,TRBJ1-2,.,ASSGVISNYGYP
15,TRBV5-4,TRBJ1-2,.,ASSAGRTSLINYGYT
12,TRBV18,TRBJ1-2,TRBD1,ASSPEGQGTGYT
13,TRBV18,TRBJ2-1,.,ASSPRLTRRDEQF
11,TRBV19,TRBJ1-2,.,ASSTGYNYGYT
15,TRBV4-2,TRBJ2-3,.,ASSQDGGVTLTDTQY
10,TRBV6-1,TRBJ2-3,.,ASLGVSDTQY
14,TRBV11-2,TRBJ1-1,.,ASSLEMGRRNTEAF
13,TRBV5-1,TRBJ1-4,TRBD1,ASSLSGQTNEKLF
11,TRBV5-4,TRBJ1-2,.,ASSFERNYGYT
12,TRBV18,TRBJ2-5,.,ASSPTDFQETQY
13,TRBV4-1,TRBJ1-2,TRBD1,ASSQVGQGHYGYT
14,TRBV2,TRBJ1-5,.,ASRTTWGVGNQPQH
12,TRBV7-9,TRBJ1-2,TRBD1,ASSIGQGNYGYT
11,TRBV18,TRBJ1-5,.,ASSPQGGEPQH
10,TRBV6-6,TRBJ2-7,.,ASSLDTWEQY
12,TRBV7-9,TRBJ1-1,.,ASSLVPNSVEAF
10,TRBV29-1,TRBJ2-7,.,SVSAGPYEQY
11,TRBV5-1,TRBJ2-1,.,ASSFGGDNEQF
11,TRBV19,TRBJ2-7,TRBD1,ASSMDRDYEQY
13,TRBV5-1,TRBJ1-4,.,ASRPRGEGDEKLF
14,TRBV6-6,TRBJ2-4,TRBD2,ASSYRTSGAKNIQY
12,TRBV7-9,TRBJ1-1,TRBD1,ASSKGGDRGEAF